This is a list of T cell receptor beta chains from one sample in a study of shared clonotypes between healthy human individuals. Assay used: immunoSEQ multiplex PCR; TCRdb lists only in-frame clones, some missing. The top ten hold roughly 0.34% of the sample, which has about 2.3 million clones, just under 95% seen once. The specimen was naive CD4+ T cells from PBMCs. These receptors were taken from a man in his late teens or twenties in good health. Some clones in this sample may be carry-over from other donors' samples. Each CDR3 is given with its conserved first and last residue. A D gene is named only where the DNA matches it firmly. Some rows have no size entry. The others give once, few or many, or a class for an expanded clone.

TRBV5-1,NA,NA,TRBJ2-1,CASSLGLPGEQFF,TGCGCCAGCAGCTTGGGCTTACCCGGTGAGCAGTTCTTC
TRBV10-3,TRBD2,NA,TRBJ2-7,CAIGREFLGEQYF,TGTGCCATCGGGCGGGAGTTCTTGGGCGAGCAGTACTTC
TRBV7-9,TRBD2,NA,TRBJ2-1,CASSLRSSGRNEQFF,TGTGCCAGCAGCTTGAGGTCTAGCGGGAGAAATGAGCAGTTCTTC
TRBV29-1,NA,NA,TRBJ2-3,CSVPDPPGLDTQYF,TGCAGCGTTCCGGACCCGCCGGGGTTAGATACGCAGTATTTT
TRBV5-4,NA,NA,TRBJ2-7,CASSSRQGLGSSYEQYF,TGTGCCAGCAGCAGTCGCCAAGGTTTAGGGAGCTCCTACGAGCAGTACTTC
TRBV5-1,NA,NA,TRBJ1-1,CASSLPNTQARAFF,TGCGCCAGCAGCCTCCCCAACACACAGGCTCGAGCTTTCTTT
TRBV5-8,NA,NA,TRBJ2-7,CASSRGHAAYEQYF,TGTGCCAGCAGCCGGGGACACGCCGCCTACGAGCAGTACTTC
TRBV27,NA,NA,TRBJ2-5,CASSLDHRETQYF,TGTGCCAGCAGTTTGGACCACCGAGAGACCCAGTACTTC
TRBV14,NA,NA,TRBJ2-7,CASSQNPTYEQYF,TGTGCCAGCAGCCAGAACCCGACCTACGAGCAGTACTTC
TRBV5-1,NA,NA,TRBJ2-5,CASSLTVELETQYF,TGCGCCAGCAGCTTGACAGTGGAGTTAGAGACCCAGTACTTC
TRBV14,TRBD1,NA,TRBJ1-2,CASSQTGAGGYGYTF,TGTGCCAGCAGCCAAACGGGAGCAGGGGGCTATGGCTACACCTTC
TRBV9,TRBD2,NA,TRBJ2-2,CASSVGGAGGTGELFF,TGTGCCAGCAGCGTAGGAGGGGCGGGAGGTACCGGGGAGCTGTTTTTT
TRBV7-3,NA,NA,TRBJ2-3,CASSSYSTDTQYF,TGTGCCAGCAGCTCCTATAGCACAGATACGCAGTATTTT
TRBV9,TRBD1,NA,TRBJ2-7,CASSATDPGQGVEQYF,TGTGCCAGCAGCGCAACCGACCCGGGACAGGGGGTCGAGCAGTACTTC
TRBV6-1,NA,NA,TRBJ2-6,CASSEAHLVSGANVLTF,TGTGCCAGCAGTGAAGCACACCTTGTCTCTGGGGCCAACGTCCTGACTTTC
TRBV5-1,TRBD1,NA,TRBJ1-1,CASSETGGYTEAFF,TGCGCCAGCAGCGAGACAGGGGGGTACACTGAAGCTTTCTTT
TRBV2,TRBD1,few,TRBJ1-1,CASSATGGAEAFF,TGTGCCAGCAGCGCGACAGGGGGGGCTGAAGCTTTCTTT
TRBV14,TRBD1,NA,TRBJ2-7,CASSKMTGGFSYEQYF,TGTGCCAGCAGTAAGATGACAGGGGGTTTCTCCTACGAGCAGTACTTC
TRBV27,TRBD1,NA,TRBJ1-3,CASRNSDGQGGNTIYF,TGTGCCAGCAGAAATTCGGATGGACAGGGTGGAAACACCATATATTTT
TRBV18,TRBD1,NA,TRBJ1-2,CASSPGTGGQGYTF,TGTGCCAGCTCACCAGGGACAGGGGGCCAAGGCTACACCTTC
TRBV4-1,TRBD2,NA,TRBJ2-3,CASSQDAGGLTQYF,TGCGCCAGCAGCCAAGATGCGGGAGGGTTGACGCAGTATTTT
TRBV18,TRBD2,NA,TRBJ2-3,CASSPIAGDDTQYF,TGTGCCAGCTCACCTATAGCGGGAGACGATACGCAGTATTTT
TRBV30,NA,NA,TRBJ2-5,CAWTPGAQETQYF,TGTGCCTGGACGCCGGGCGCACAAGAGACCCAGTACTTC
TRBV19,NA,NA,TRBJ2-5,CASSRGIRGTQYF,TGTGCCAGTAGCCGGGGGATCCGGGGGACCCAGTACTTC
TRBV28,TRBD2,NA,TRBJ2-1,CASSRAGGPGNEQFF,TGTGCCAGCAGTAGAGCGGGAGGGCCTGGGAATGAGCAGTTCTTC
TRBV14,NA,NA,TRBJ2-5,CASSQRTKETQYF,TGTGCCAGCAGCCAAAGAACAAAAGAGACCCAGTACTTC
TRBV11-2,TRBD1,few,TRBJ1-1,CASSLAFRGHTEAFF,TGTGCCAGCAGCTTAGCCTTCAGGGGGCACACTGAAGCTTTCTTT
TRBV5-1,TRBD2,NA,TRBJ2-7,CASSPGLAALSSYEQYF,TGCGCCAGCAGCCCGGGACTAGCGGCCCTAAGCTCCTACGAGCAGTACTTC
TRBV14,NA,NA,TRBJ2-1,CASSQDVRTYNEQFF,TGTGCCAGCAGCCAAGATGTGCGAACCTACAATGAGCAGTTCTTC